What follows describes a single TCR beta chain. This may come from a read error, since a much larger clone is one base off. These data are taken from a study of human T cells and chemical hapten exposure. TCRdb used MiXCR to reprocess the RACE reads, holding one entry per CDR3 protein. The sample shows about 140,000 distinct CDR3 sequences, about an eighth of them seen only once. The CDR3 has 17 residues. As to time point: patch test 2, 6 weeks after DPC sensitization. Indicated treatment: therapeutic diphenylcyclopropenone sensitization with weekly scalp DPC. Total RNA was isolated from unfractionated whole blood.

This TCR was recovered from a woman in her fifties or sixties with alopecia areata. Some clones in this sample may be carry-over from other donors' samples. This material consisted of whole blood, taken in connection with sensitization to the hapten diphenylcyclopropenone (DPC). The chain combines TRBV23-1 with TRBJ2-6; no clear D gene. TRBV23-1 is noted as an ORF with a role that remains uncertain. The CDR3 DNA follows: TGCGCCAGCAGTCAATCGGCCAATAGCTCTAGGGCCAACGTCCTGACTTTC. Translated: CASSQSANSSRANVLTF.